This T cell receptor beta chain was retrieved from a study of CD8+CD57+ T cells in acquired aplastic anemia (dated by TCRdb to between 2018 and 2020). General notes on the study: A mean of 3.2 ug of DNA, ranging from roughly 0.19 to 27.4 ug, was extracted from sorted CD4+ and CD8+ cells. A CD8+CD57+ expansion meant a frequency higher than the mean frequency seen in healthy subjects.

Points on this clonotype: The antigen it recognizes is unknown. No qualities accompany the bases; no much larger clone lies one base away.

Genomic DNA served as template for TCR beta VDJ combination and CDR3 sequence profiling. An Illumina HiSeq 2000 was the platform used for TCR repertoire sequencing. The original methods were these. Repertoire assessment relied on Simpson's diversity index, CDR3 size and DJ length profiles, and TRBV/TRBJ rearrangement plots. The most abundant DNA sequence in the deep sequencing data was defined as the immunodominant clone. CDR3 amino acid sequences were checked for sharing between subjects and were compared against published repertoires and the VDJdb database. TCRdb itself trimmed the public reads at Q25 with fastp, ran MiXCR and retained productive beta chains. Entries are consolidated by CDR3 protein sequence, retaining the most common genes and DNA. In this record, the V and J calls reflect TCRdb's handling and not the investigators' own analysis. The sample yields roughly 180,000 distinct CDR3 sequences; roughly 65% were counted once. Roughly 42% of the sample belongs to the ten largest clones.

Results and caveats for the whole study, not just this receptor: Patients and healthy controls showed no significant difference in CD8+ Simpson's diversity (P=0.060). Around 28 CD8+ CDR3 sequences were found to be shared between patients and controls, but these sequences appeared to be highly expressed in patients and within the immunodominant clones of the patients.

The patients picked for sequencing were ones in whom flow cytometry had shown an expansion of CD8+CD57+ cells. Every patient had severe acquired aplastic anemia, diagnosed using the International Study of Aplastic Anemia and Agranulocytosis and Camitta criteria. No patient had received any therapy when blood was sampled. TCR repertoires of sorted CD4+ and CD8+ blood T cells from severe aplastic anemia patients and healthy subjects were deep-sequenced in the study. Patients were enrolled in the USA under clinicaltrials.gov protocols 00001620, 01623167, 00001397, 00071045, 00081523 and 00961064. Ficoll-Paque density gradient centrifugation was used to isolate peripheral blood mononuclear cells. Before DNA was extracted, CD4+ and CD8+ T cells were sorted using either FACS or magnetic beads. The CDR3 holds 15 amino acids from the cysteine to the phenylalanine. This entry keeps only the CDR3 DNA: 45 bases, framed from base 1. The germline V gene provides CDR1 SNHLY and CDR2 FYNNEI. V trim: 6 bases; J trim: 2 bases; unmatched bases: 4.

Specimen: sorted CD4+, CD8+, or CD8+CD57+ T cells (not recorded which) from PBMCs. The clonotype originates from a human donor with aplastic anemia. This receptor chain uses TRBV2 and TRBJ2-2; TRBD1 matches 9 bases in the middle. At the DNA level, the sequence is TGTGCCAGCAGGGGACAGGGACCAAACACCGGGGAGCTGTTTTTT. This encodes CASRGQGPNTGELFF.